The 14 T cell receptor beta chains below come from one sample, sequenced in a study of identical twins. TCRdb re-derived calls from the 5' RACE reads in MiXCR, one entry per CDR3 protein. The sample includes hundreds of thousands of distinct CDR3 sequences, roughly 9% seen only once; the top ten take around 7.1%. The same sample was also used in a study of yellow fever vaccine responses in identical twins.

The sequenced sample was CD8+ T cells sorted from blood. The receptor set was obtained from a woman between 18 and 29 years old in good health.

This clonotype was observed a handful of times. The rearrangement links TRBV5-6 to TRBJ2-1; no firm D call. Germline V gives CDR1 SGHDT, CDR2 YYEEEE. There are 11 residues in the CDR3. Trimming stripped 2 bases from V and 11 bases from J, with 8 bases between. The CDR3 reads CASSFGQKQFF. The CDR3 nucleotides are TGTGCCAGCAGCTTCGGGCAGAAGCAGTTCTTC.

The chain uses TRBV6-2 or TRBV6-3 and TRBJ1-2; D might be TRBD1 (5 bases). The CDR3 consists of 17 residues. CDR1 and CDR2 from the germline V gene are MNHEY and SVGEGT. With 7 bases removed from V and 2 bases from J, the gap between germline ends came to 23 bases. The CDR3 reads CASKGADGSSLNYGYTF. The CDR3 bases are TGTGCCAGCAAAGGGGCTGATGGGTCCAGCTTAAACTATGGCTACACCTTC.

This clonotype was found many times. This chain links TRBV6-2 or TRBV6-3 with TRBJ2-1; 11 bases are a match to TRBD1. V shed 11 bases, J shed 0 bases, and the junction held 15 bases outside the gene matches. The CDR3 is 18 amino acids. CDR1 and CDR2 from the germline V gene are MNHEY and SVGEGT. The DNA of the CDR3 is TGTGCCGTACTGTCCGGGACAGGGGGGCTCCCCTCCTACAATGAGCAGTTCTTC. Translating gives CAVLSGTGGLPSYNEQFF.

In its sample, this clonotype was seen a few times. The rearrangement links TRBV6-1 to TRBJ2-2, with D unclear. Germline V CDR1 and CDR2: MNHNS, SASEGT. CDR3 length equals 14 residues. V lost 6 bases and J 0 bases, leaving 8 bases between the germline ends. CDR3 sequence reads: CASSDLTNTGELFF. Here the CDR3 DNA reads TGTGCCAGCAGCGATCTTACGAACACCGGGGAGCTGTTTTTT.

This clonotype was seen repeatedly, ten times or more. V and J are TRBV7-9 and TRBJ2-3; 10 positions match TRBD2. The CDR3 is 15 residues long. CDR1 and CDR2 (germline): SEHNR, FQNEAQ (reference sequence). The junction had 3 bases not matched to a gene; V was cut back by 2 bases and J by 4 bases. The DNA for the CDR3 is TGTGCCAGCAGCTTAACTAGCGGGGTACCAGATACGCAGTATTTT. Encoded protein: CASSLTSGVPDTQYF.

This clonotype was counted between two and nine times. The chain is built from TRBV7-9 and TRBJ2-5; D is undetermined. The CDR3 length is 12 residues. V lost 5 bases and J 5 bases, leaving 9 bases between the germline ends. Germline V lookup: CDR1 SEHNR, CDR2 FQNEAQ (reference sequence). Written as DNA, the CDR3 is TGTGCCAGCAGCCAAATTACGGAGACCCAGTACTTC. It yields the protein CASSQITETQYF.

The chain carries TRBV11-1 and TRBJ2-1; 13 nucleotides line up with TRBD2. The CDR3 has 20 residues. J was trimmed by 0 bases and V by 2 bases; bases with no gene match: 10. From germline, CDR1 is SGHAT and CDR2 FQDESV (reference sequence). The chain's CDR3 is CASSLPTGTSGASSYNEQFF. Written as DNA, the CDR3 is TGTGCCAGCAGCTTACCTACCGGGACTAGCGGGGCTAGCTCCTACAATGAGCAGTTCTTC. Together with reference TRBV11-1 and TRBJ2-1, the CDR3 gives the full variable domain: EAEVAQSPRYKITEKSQAVAFWCDPISGHATLYWYRQILGQGPELLVQFQDESVVDDSQLPKDRFSAERLKGVDSTLKIQPAELGDSAMYLCASSLPTGTSGASSYNEQFFGPGTRLTVL.

This clonotype was picked up a small number of times. This chain uses TRBV29-1 with TRBJ2-7; 7 bases line up with TRBD1. Germline lookup yields CDR1 SQVTM and CDR2 ANQGSEA. Trimming removed 7 bases from V and 0 bases from J; junction bases left unmatched: 6. The CDR3 covers 13 residues. The CDR3 region has the DNA TGCAGCGCTATAGGGGGCATCTCCTACGAGCAGTACTTC. It is translated as CSAIGGISYEQYF.

This sequence joins TRBV5-1 and TRBJ2-5, with a weak D call TRBD1 (5 bases). From germline, CDR1 is SGHRS and CDR2 YFSETQ. V lost 4 bases and J lost 5, with 12 bases in between. CDR3 size: 13 residues. CDR3 nucleotide sequence: TGCGCCAGCAGCCACGACAGTGCTGAGACCCAGTACTTC. Its translation is CASSHDSAETQYF.

The rearrangement joins TRBV7-3 to TRBJ1-1; D gene uncertain. This CDR3 contains 16 residues. With 3 bases removed from V and 4 bases from J, the gap between germline ends came to 18 bases. The germline V gene has CDR1 SGHTA and CDR2 FQGTGA. This chain's CDR3 is CASSFGPFASSTEAFF. In DNA form, the CDR3 reads TGTGCCAGCAGCTTCGGGCCCTTCGCCAGTAGCACTGAAGCTTTCTTT.

This clonotype occurred once. One end of the junction does not line up with germline, which may come from a read error. The chain has TRBV5-4 and TRBJ2-1, with D perhaps being TRBD1 or TRBD2 (5 bases each). Per the germline V gene, CDR1 is SGHNT and CDR2 is YYREEE (reference sequence). This CDR3 has 13 residues. The CDR3 here is CAISGGTSNEQFF. In nucleotides, the CDR3 is TGTGCCATCAGCGGTGGGACGTCCAATGAGCAGTTCTTC. Full variable domain (missing parts from reference TRBV5-4 and TRBJ2-1): ETGVTQSPTHLIKTRGQQVTLRCSSQSGHNTVSWYQQALGQGPQFIFQYYREEENGRGNFPPRFSGLQFPNYSSELNVNALELDDSALYLCAISGGTSNEQFFGPGTRLTVL.

Ten or more counts support this clonotype. The genes are TRBV7-9 and TRBJ2-5; D unresolved. V lost 1 base to trimming and J lost 3 bases, with 9 bases between them. The CDR3 contains 14 residues. Germline V gene data show CDR1 as SEHNR and CDR2 as FQNEAQ (reference sequence). CDR3 residues: CASSLGAAKETQYF. The CDR3 DNA is TGTGCCAGCAGCTTAGGGGCAGCGAAAGAGACCCAGTACTTC.

There are a few counts of this clonotype. The rearrangement joins TRBV13 to TRBJ1-2; D is possibly TRBD1 (5 bases). Looked up from germline, CDR1 is PRHDT and CDR2 is FYEKMQ (reference sequence). V dropped 4 bases and J dropped 8 bases, with 14 bases sitting between them. CDR3 size: 13 residues. The DNA for the CDR3 is TGTGCCAGCAGCTCCCGTGGGGCCCTAGGCTACACCTTC. Residues: CASSSRGALGYTF.

This clonotype has a handful of counts. The chain links TRBV20-1 to TRBJ2-7; D is ambiguous. V dropped 1 base and J dropped 0 bases, with 13 bases sitting between them. The germline CDR1 and CDR2 sequences are DFQATT and SNEGSKA (reference sequence). This CDR3 has 15 amino acids. In DNA, the CDR3 is TGCAGTGCTAGAGGCCTTAGCACCAGCTCCTACGAGCAGTACTTC. Protein: CSARGLSTSSYEQYF.